Described below is a single T cell receptor beta chain sequence and its context. Assay runs were performed at deep level. Assay: immunoSEQ multiplex PCR; the TCRdb copy retains only in-frame clones and omits some. Of some 490,000 clones listed, about 84% are singletons. The donor cohort consisted entirely of Caucasian adults residing in Nashville, Tennessee. The study used approximately 90 million PBMCs per unsorted sample for genomic DNA. These data are taken from a study of shared clonotypes between healthy human individuals. CDR3 size: 16 residues. CDR1 and CDR2 from the germline V gene are SGHAT and FQNNGV. Germline trimming cut 4 bases from V and 5 bases from J; bases unmatched to any gene: 10.

The clonotype was recovered from a woman aged 40 to 49 in good health. Some clones in this sample may be carry-over from other donors' samples. The sample comprised PBMCs. The rearrangement uses TRBV11-2 and TRBJ2-2; 7 nucleotides match TRBD2. CDR3 DNA: TGTGCCAGCAGCTCCCCCTCCGGCGGGGGAACCGGGGAGCTGTTTTTT. It specifies CASSSPSGGGTGELFF.